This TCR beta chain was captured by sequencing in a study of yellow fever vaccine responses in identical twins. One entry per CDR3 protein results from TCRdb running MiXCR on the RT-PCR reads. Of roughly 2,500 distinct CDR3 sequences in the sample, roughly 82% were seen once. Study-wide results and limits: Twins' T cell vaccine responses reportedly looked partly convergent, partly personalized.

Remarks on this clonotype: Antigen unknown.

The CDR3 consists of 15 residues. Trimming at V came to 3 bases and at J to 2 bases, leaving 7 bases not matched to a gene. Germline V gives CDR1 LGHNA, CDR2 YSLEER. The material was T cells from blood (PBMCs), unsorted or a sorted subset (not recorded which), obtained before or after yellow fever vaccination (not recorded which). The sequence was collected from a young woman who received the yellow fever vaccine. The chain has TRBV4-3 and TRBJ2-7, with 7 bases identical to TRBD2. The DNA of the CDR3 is TGCGCCAGCAGCCACCGGGAGGCCATACCCTACGAGCAGTACTTC. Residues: CASSHREAIPYEQYF.